This T cell receptor beta chain was found in a study of persistence of HIV-infected CD4 T cells. Study information: Donors had been on suppressive ART for a median of around eight years.

Whole-study results and caveats: Antigen-responding cells were enriched for degenerate expanded CDR3beta sequences.

J was trimmed by 7 bases and V by 1 base; bases with no gene match: 4. This CDR3 is built from 13 residues. Germline loops: CDR1 SGHVS, CDR2 FNYEAQ. This clone came up once. The antigen is undetermined. This was the immunoSEQ version 4 assay in survey mode. Template was genomic DNA at roughly 9.3 ng/uL, with up to roughly 1 ug used per sample. The protocol was immunoSEQ multiplex PCR, while the TCRdb copy is restricted to in-frame clones and leaves out a portion. The sample includes 64,000 or so clones, less than 85% seen only once; the top ten take under 2%. An overlapping HIV-1 Gag peptide pool stimulated these cells at about 0.91 ug/peptide/mL. Sorted nonresponding memory CD4+ T cells were CD40L-negative, CD69-negative, CD45RO-high. For at least 4 years, plasma HIV-1 RNA was undetectable (<50 copies/mL).

The sequencing here drew on CD4+ T cells sorted from PBMCs after roughly 18-hour stimulation, taken from a patient who received antiretroviral therapy. This chain links TRBV7-6 with TRBJ2-7; TRBD2 aligns across 7 bases. This receptor was taken from an adult man with HIV who was CMV-seropositive. CDR3 residues: CASSLDGRREQYF. CDR3 nucleotides: TGTGCCAGCAGCTTAGACGGGAGGAGGGAGCAGTACTTC.